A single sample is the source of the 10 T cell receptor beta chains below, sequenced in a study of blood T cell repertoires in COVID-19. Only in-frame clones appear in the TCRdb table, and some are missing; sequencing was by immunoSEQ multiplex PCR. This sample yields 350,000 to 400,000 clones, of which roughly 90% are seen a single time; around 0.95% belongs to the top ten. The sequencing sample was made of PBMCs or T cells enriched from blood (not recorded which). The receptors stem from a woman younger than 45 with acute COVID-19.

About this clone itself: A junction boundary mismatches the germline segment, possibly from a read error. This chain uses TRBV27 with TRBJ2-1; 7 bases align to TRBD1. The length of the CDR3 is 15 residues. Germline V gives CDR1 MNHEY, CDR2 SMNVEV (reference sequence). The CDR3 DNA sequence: TGTGCCAGCAGTCTATCCCTCGACAGGGATCGCGAGCAGTTCTTC. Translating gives CASSLSLDRDREQFF.

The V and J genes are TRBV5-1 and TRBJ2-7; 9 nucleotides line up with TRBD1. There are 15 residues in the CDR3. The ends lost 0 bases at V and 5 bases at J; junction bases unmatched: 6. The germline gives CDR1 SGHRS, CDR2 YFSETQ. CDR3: CASSLVGQGFHEQYF. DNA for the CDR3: TGCGCCAGCAGCTTGGTGGGACAGGGATTTCACGAGCAGTACTTC.

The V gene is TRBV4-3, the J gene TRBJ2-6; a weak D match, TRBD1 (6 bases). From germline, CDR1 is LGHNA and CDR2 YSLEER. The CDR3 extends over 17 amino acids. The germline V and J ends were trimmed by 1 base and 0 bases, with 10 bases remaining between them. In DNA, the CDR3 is TGCGCCAGCAGCCAAGGCGACAGGCCCTCTGGGGCCAACGTCCTGACTTTC. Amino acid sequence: CASSQGDRPSGANVLTF.

The CDR3, as DNA: TGTGCCAGCAGCTTGGCAGGGAACACTGAAGCTTTCTTT. Its translation: CASSLAGNTEAFF. The chain joins TRBV5-8 to TRBJ1-1; D gene ambiguous. V was shortened by 0 bases and J by 1 base, with 4 bases between the two germline ends. From germline, CDR1 is SGHTS and CDR2 YDEGEE. CDR3 length: 13 residues. The full variable domain, completed using reference TRBV5-8 and TRBJ1-1, is EAGVTQSPTHLIKTRGQQATLRCSPISGHTSVYWYQQALGLGLQFLLWYDEGEERNRGNFPPRFSGRQFPNYSSELNVNALELEDSALYLCASSLAGNTEAFFGQGTRLTVV.

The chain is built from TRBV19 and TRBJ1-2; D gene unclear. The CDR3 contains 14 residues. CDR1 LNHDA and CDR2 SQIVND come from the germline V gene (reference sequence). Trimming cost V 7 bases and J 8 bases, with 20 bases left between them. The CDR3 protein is CASTLGGYREGYTF. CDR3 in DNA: TGTGCCAGTACCCTCGGTGGGTACCGGGAAGGCTACACCTTC.

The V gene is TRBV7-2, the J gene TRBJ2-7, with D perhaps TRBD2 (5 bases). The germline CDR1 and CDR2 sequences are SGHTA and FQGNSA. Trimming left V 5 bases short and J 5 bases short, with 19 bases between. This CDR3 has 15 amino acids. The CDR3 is CASSPWVGGADEQYF. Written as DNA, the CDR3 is TGTGCCAGCAGCCCATGGGTTGGAGGAGCGGACGAGCAGTACTTC.

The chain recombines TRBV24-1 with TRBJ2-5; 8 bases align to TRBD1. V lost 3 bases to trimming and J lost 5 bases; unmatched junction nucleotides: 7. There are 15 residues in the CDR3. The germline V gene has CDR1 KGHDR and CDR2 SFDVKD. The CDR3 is CATSDPTGAGETQYF. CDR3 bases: TGTGCCACCAGTGATCCGACAGGGGCAGGGGAGACCCAGTACTTC.

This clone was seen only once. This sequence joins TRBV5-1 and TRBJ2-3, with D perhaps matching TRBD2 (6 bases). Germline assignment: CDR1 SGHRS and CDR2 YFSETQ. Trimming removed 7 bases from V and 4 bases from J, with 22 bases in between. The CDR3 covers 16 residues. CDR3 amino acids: CASRPSFPGVADTQYF. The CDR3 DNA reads TGCGCCAGCCGCCCATCGTTTCCGGGGGTCGCAGATACGCAGTATTTT.

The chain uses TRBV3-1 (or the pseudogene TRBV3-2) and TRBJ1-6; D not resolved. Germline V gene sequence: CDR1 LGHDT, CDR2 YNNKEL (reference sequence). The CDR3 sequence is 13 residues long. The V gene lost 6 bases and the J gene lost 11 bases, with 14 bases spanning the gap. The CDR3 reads CASSPARAAPLHF. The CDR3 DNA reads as TGTGCCAGCAGTCCGGCGAGGGCAGCACCCCTCCACTTT.

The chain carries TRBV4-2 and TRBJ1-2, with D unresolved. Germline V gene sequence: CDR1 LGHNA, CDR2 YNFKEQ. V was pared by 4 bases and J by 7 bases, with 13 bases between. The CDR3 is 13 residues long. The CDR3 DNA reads TGTGCCAGCAGCCGGGGAGGGCAGAGTGGCTACACCTTC. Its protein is CASSRGGQSGYTF.